This T cell receptor (beta chain) was observed in a study of blood T cell repertoires in COVID-19. Authors' methods: Using reference gene primer amplification, nucleated cell counts were estimated. Assay used: immunoSEQ multiplex PCR; TCRdb lists only in-frame clones, some missing. That table gives V, J and clone size, and the DNA gave D and trimming. The table lists 120,000 or so clones, around 80% of them singletons. This clone has just one count. Germline V lookup: CDR1 SGHRS, CDR2 YFSETQ. This CDR3 is 16 amino acids long. Trimming removed 0 bases from V and 2 bases from J; junction bases left unmatched: 1.

The source is a young man with COVID-19, enrolled during active disease. This chain links TRBV5-1 with TRBJ2-1; 11 bases match TRBD1. Source material: peripheral blood. The CDR3 sequence is CASSLGTGGPYNEQFF. The CDR3 DNA follows: TGCGCCAGCAGCTTGGGGACAGGGGGCCCCTACAATGAGCAGTTCTTC.